This T cell receptor beta chain is drawn from a study of blood T cells in healthy people across ages. Points from the study as a whole: Researchers judged that diversity estimates from one million T cells fell short of true values. There were more naive CD4+ cells and higher diversity in long-lived donors than in aged donors.

Through a sample-barcoded 5' primer and a J-beta primer mix, a second PCR was run for roughly 6 to 11 cycles. Via MiXCR, TCRdb re-called the 5' RACE reads, giving one row per CDR3 protein. Altogether about 900,000 distinct CDR3 sequences are present, about 48% being singletons, with the ten largest covering around an eighth. Germline V gives CDR1 KGHSH, CDR2 LQKENI. This CDR3 contains 14 residues. Trimming removed 2 bases from V and 7 bases from J; junction bases left unmatched: 5. For this clonotype: Its specificity is not known.

The chain joins TRBV18 to TRBJ2-1, with 7 bases aligning to TRBD1. The source is a man aged 25 to 40 in good health. Sequenced material: blood. The CDR3 nucleotides are TGTGCCAGCTCACCAGGACAGGAGAGGAATGAGCAGTTCTTC. Protein sequence: CASSPGQERNEQFF.